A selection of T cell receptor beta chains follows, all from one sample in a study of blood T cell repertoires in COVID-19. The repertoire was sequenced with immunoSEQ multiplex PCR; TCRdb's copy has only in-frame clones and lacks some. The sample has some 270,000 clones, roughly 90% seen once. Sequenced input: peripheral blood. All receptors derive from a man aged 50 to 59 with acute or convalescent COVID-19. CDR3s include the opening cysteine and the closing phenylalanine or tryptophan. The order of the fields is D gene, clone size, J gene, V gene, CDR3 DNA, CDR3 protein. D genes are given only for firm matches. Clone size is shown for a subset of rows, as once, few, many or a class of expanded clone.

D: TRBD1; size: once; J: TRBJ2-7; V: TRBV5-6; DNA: TGTGCCAGCAGCCGTGACAGGGTGGAGGAGCAGTACTTC; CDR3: CASSRDRVEEQYF
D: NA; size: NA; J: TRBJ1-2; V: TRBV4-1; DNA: TGCGCCAGCACCCGTAACAGGGTAGCTAACTATGGCTACACCTTC; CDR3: CASTRNRVANYGYTF
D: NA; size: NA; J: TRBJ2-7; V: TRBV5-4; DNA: TGTGCCAGCAGCCTCCAATCCCGGACAGACTACGAGCAGTACTTC; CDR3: CASSLQSRTDYEQYF
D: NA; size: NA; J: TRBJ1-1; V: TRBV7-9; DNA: TGTGCCAGCAGCCCGTTTGTAGAAGCTTTCTTT; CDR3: CASSPFVEAFF
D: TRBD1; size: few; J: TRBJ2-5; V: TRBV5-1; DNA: TGCGCCAGCAGCCCGGGACAGCCGCAAGAGACCCAGTACTTC; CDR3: CASSPGQPQETQYF
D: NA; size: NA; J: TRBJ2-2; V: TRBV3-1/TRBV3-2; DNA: TGTGCCAGCAGCCTTTCTAGCGCGGGGAGCGGGGAGCTGTTTTTT; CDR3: CASSLSSAGSGELFF
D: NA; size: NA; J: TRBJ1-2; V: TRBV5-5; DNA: TGTGCCAGCAGCTTGGGCTCAGGGGTAGGTGGCTACACCTTC; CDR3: CASSLGSGVGGYTF
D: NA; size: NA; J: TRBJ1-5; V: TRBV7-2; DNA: TGTGCCAGCAGCTCCCTGCGGGGGGCAGGGATTCAGCCCCAGCATTTT; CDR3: CASSSLRGAGIQPQHF
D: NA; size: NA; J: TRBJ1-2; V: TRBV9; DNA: TGTGCCAGCAGCGTAGATCGGGGGATGAACTATGGCTACACCTTC; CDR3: CASSVDRGMNYGYTF
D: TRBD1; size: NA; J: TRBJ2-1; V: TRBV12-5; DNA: TGTGCTAGTGGTCAGGGGGAGCACAATGAGCAGTTCTTC; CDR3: CASGQGEHNEQFF
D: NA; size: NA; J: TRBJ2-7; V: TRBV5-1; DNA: TGCGCCAGCAGCCCGGGTGGGGCTCAGGACTACGAGCAGTACTTC; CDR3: CASSPGGAQDYEQYF
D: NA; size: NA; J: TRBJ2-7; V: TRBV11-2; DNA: TGTGCCAGCAGCCCCCTCAGGAGGCAACGATCCTACGAGCAGTACTTC; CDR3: CASSPLRRQRSYEQYF
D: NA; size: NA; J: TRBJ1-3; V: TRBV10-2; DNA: TGCGCCAGCAGTGATAGCGGGACCGTAAACACCATATATTTT; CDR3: CASSDSGTVNTIYF
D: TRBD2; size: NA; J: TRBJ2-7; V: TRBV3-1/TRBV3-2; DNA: TGTGCCAGCAGCCAAGATGCGGGGGCCTACGAGCAGTACTTC; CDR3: CASSQDAGAYEQYF
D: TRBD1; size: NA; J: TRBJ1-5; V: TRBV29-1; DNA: TGCAGCGTTGGCACAGGGACAGACGGGCAGCCCCAGCATTTT; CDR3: CSVGTGTDGQPQHF
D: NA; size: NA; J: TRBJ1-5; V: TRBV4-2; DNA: TGTGCCAGCAGCCAAGATTGGGCAGGGAATCAGCCCCAGCATTTT; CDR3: CASSQDWAGNQPQHF
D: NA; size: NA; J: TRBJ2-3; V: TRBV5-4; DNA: TGTGCCAGCAGCCCCCCAGGGGCTAGCACAGATACGCAGTATTTT; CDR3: CASSPPGASTDTQYF
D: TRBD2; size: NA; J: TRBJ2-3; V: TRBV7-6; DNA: TGTGCCAGCAGCCAGAAGTTACTGAGCGGGACCACAGATACGCAGTATTTT; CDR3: CASSQKLLSGTTDTQYF
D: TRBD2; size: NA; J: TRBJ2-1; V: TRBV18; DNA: TGTGCCAGCTCACCCGCCAGCGGGGGGGCTTTCAATGAGCAGTTCTTC; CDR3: CASSPASGGAFNEQFF
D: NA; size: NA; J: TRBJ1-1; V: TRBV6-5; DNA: TGTGCCAGCAGACAAATGAACACTGAAGCTTTCTTT; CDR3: CASRQMNTEAFF
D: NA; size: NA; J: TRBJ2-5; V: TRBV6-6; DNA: TGTGCCAGCAGTTATCCCTTGGAGACCCAGTACTTC; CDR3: CASSYPLETQYF
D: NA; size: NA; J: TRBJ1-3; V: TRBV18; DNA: TGTGCCAGCTCACCACCCCAGGGGAATGGAAACACCATATATTTT; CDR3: CASSPPQGNGNTIYF
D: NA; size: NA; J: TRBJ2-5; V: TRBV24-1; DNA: TGTGCCACCATAGGAGGGCAAGAGACCCAGTACTTC; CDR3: CATIGGQETQYF
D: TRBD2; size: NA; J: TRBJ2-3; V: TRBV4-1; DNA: TGCGCCAGCAGCCAGGGGACTAGCGGGGGCCCTCGGGTCACAGATACGCAGTATTTT; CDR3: CASSQGTSGGPRVTDTQYF
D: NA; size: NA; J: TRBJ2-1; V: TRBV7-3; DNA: TGTGCCAGCAGCTTTAGCTCCTACAATGAGCAGTTCTTC; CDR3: CASSFSSYNEQFF
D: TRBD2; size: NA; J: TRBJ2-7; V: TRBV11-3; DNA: TGTGCCAGCAGCTTGGGCGGGGGGAGCTCCTACGAGCAGTACTTC; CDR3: CASSLGGGSSYEQYF
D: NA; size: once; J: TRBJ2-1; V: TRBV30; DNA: TGTGCCTGGAGTAGGAGGCGGAACTCCTACAATGAGCAGTTCTTC; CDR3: CAWSRRRNSYNEQFF
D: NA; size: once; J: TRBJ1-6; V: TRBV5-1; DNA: TGCGCCAGCAGTTGGGAGCCGAGCAATTCACCCCTCCACTTT; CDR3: CASSWEPSNSPLHF
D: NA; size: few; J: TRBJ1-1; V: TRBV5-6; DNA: TGTGCCAGCAGCCCGGGGCCCCTCGGGGGCACTGAAGCTTTCTTT; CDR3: CASSPGPLGGTEAFF
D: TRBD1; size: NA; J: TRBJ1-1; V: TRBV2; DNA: TGTGCCAGCAGTGAGGGGACAGGGGGCCCAGCTTTCTTT; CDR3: CASSEGTGGPAFF
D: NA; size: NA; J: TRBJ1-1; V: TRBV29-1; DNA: TGCAGCGTCTTCCCCACTTCGGGGAACACTGAAGCTTTCTTT; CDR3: CSVFPTSGNTEAFF
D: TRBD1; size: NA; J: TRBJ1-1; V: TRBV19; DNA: TGTGCCAGTAGCCGACAGGGGGCGCCTGGCACTGAAGCTTTCTTT; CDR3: CASSRQGAPGTEAFF
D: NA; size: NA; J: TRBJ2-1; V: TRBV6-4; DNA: TGTGCCAGCAGTGACGGAGTGGGGGCGAAATACAATGAGCAGTTCTTC; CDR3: CASSDGVGAKYNEQFF
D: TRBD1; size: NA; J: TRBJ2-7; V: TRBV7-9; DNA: TGTGCCAGCAGCTACCCGTTGACAGGGAGCGAGCAGTACTTC; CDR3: CASSYPLTGSEQYF
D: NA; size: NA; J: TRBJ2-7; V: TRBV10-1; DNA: TGCGCCAGCAGTGAGCGGCCCGGAGGGATCTACGAGCAGTACTTC; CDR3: CASSERPGGIYEQYF
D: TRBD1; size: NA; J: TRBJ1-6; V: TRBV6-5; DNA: TGTGCCAGCAGTTATGGGGGACAGGGTGCAAATTCACCCCTCCACTTT; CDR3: CASSYGGQGANSPLHF
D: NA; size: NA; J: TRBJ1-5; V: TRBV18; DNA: TGTGCCAGCTCACCACAACAGGGAGTGGACTGGGGCAATCAGCCCCAGCATTTT; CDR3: CASSPQQGVDWGNQPQHF
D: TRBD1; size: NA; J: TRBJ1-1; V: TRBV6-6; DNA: TGTGCCAGCACCCTCTCCGGGACAGTCAACACTGAAGCTTTCTTT; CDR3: CASTLSGTVNTEAFF